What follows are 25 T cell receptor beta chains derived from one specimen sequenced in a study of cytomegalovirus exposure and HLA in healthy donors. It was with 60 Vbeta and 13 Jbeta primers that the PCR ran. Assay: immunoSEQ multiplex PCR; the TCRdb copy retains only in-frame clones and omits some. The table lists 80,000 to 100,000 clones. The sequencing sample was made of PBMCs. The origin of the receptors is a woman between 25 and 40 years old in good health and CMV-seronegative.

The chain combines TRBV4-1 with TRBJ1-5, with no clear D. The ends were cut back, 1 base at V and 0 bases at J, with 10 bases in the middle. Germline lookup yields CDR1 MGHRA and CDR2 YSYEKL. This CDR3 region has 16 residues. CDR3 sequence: CASSQVSQYSNQPQHF. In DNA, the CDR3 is TGCGCCAGCAGCCAAGTCTCACAGTATAGCAATCAGCCCCAGCATTTT.

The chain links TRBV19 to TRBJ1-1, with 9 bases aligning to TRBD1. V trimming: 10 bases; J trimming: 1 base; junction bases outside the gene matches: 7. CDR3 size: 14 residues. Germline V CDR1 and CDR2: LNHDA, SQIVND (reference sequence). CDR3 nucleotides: TGTGCCACCACTGGGACAGGGTGGAACACTGAAGCTTTCTTT. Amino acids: CATTGTGWNTEAFF.

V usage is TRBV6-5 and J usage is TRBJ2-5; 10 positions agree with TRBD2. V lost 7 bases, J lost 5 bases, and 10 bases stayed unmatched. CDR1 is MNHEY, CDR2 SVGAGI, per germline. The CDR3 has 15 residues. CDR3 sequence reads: CASIAVAGGSETQYF. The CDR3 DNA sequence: TGTGCCAGCATCGCCGTAGCGGGAGGTTCGGAGACCCAGTACTTC.

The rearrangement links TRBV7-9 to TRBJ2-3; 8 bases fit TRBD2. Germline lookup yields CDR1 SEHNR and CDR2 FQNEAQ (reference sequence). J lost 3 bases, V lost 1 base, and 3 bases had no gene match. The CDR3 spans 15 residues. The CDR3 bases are TGTGCCAGCAGCTTAGTTTCGGGAGGGACAGATACGCAGTATTTT. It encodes CASSLVSGGTDTQYF.

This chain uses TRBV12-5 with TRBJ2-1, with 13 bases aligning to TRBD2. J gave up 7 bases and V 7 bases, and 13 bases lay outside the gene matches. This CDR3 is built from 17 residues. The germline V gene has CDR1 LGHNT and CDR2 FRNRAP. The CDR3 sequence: CASAPGQSGLAGNEQFF. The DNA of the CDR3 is TGTGCTAGTGCCCCGGGACAGTCGGGACTAGCGGGGAATGAGCAGTTCTTC.

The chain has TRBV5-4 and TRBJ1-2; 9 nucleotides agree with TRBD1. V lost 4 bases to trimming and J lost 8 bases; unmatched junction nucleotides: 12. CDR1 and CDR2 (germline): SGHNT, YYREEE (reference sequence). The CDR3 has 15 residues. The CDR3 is CASSELQGAITGYTF. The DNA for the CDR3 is TGTGCCAGCAGCGAACTACAGGGGGCGATAACGGGCTACACCTTC.

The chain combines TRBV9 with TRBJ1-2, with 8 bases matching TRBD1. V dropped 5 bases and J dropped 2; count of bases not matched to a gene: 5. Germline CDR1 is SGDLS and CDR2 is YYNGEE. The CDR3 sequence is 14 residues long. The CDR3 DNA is TGTGCCAGCAGAGCAGGGGGCGGAAACTATGGCTACACCTTC. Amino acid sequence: CASRAGGGNYGYTF.

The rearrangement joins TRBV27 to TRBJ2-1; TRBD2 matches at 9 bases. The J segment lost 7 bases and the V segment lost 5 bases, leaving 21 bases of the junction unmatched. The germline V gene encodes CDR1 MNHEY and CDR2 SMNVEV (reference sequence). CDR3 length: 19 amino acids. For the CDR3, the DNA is TGTGCCAGCAGTCCAAATAGGGTAGCGGGGGCACTCCTTGGGAATGAGCAGTTCTTC. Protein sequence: CASSPNRVAGALLGNEQFF.

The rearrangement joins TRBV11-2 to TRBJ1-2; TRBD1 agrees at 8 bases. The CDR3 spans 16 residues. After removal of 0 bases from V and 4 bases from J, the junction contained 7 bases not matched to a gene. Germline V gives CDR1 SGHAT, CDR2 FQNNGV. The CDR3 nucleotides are TGTGCCAGCAGCTTAGATAGCGGCAGGGGGCCCTATGGCTACACCTTC. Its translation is CASSLDSGRGPYGYTF. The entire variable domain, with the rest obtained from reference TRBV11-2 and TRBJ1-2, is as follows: EAGVAQSPRYKIIEKRQSVAFWCNPISGHATLYWYQQILGQGPKLLIQFQNNGVVDDSQLPKDRFSAERLKGVDSTLKIQPAKLEDSAVYLCASSLDSGRGPYGYTFGSGTRLTVV.

As DNA, the CDR3 is TGTGCCAGCAGTTGGACTAGCGGGGACGAGCAGTACTTC. Translated: CASSWTSGDEQYF. The chain links TRBV2 to TRBJ2-7; TRBD2 matches 12 bases. Germline values: CDR1 SNHLY, CDR2 FYNNEI. V dropped 5 bases and J dropped 5; count of bases not matched to a gene: 1. The CDR3 has 13 residues.

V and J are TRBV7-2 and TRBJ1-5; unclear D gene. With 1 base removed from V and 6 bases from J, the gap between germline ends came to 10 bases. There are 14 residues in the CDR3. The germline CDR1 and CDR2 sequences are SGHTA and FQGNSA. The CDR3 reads CASSLVDIAQPQHF. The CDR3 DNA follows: TGTGCCAGCAGCTTAGTCGACATTGCTCAGCCCCAGCATTTT.

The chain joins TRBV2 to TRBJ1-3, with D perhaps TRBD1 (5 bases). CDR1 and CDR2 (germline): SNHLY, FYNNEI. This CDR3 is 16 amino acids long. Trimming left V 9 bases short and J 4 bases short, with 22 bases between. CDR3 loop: CASSREGSSGGNTIYF. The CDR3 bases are TGTGCCAGTTCCAGGGAGGGCTCCTCCGGGGGAAACACCATATATTTT.

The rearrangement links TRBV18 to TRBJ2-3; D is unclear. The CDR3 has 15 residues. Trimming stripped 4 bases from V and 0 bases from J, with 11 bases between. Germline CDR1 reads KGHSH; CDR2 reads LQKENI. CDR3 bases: TGTGCCAGCTCACTCGTACGAGCTAGCACAGATACGCAGTATTTT. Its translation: CASSLVRASTDTQYF.

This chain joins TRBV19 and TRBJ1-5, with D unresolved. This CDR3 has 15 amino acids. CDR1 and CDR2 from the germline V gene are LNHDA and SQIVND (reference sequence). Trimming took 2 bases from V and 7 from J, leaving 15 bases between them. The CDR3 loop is CASSISARAGQPQHF. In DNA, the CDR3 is TGTGCCAGTAGTATATCGGCACGGGCGGGGCAGCCCCAGCATTTT.

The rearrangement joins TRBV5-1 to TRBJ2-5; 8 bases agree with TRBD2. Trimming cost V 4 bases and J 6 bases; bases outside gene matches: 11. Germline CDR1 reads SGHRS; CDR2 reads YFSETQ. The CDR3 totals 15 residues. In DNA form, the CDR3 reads TGCGCCAGCAGCCCTAGCGGGTCACCAAGACAGACCCAGTACTTC. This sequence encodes CASSPSGSPRQTQYF.

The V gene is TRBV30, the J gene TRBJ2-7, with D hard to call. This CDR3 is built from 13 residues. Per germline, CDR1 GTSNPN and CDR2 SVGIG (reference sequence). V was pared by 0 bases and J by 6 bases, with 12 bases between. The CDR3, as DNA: TGTGCCTGGAGTGTGAGACTGCCTAGCGAGCAGTACTTC. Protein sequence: CAWSVRLPSEQYF.

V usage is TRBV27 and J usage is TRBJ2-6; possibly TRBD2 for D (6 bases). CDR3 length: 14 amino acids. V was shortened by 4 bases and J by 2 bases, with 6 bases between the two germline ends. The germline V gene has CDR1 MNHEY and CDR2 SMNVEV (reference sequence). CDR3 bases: TGTGCCAGCAGTTCGGGAGCTGGGGCCAACGTCCTGACTTTC. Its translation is CASSSGAGANVLTF. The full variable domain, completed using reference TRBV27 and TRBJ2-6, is EAQVTQNPRYLITVTGKKLTVTCSQNMNHEYMSWYRQDPGLGLRQIYYSMNVEVTDKGDVPEGYKVSRKEKRNFPLILESPSPNQTSLYFCASSSGAGANVLTFGAGSRLTVL.

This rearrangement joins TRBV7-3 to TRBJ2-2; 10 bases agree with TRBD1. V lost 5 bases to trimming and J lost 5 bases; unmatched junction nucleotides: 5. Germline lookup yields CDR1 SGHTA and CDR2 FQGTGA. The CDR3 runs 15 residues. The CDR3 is CASSRTGGLTGELFF. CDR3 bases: TGTGCCAGCAGCCGGACAGGGGGATTGACCGGGGAGCTGTTTTTT.

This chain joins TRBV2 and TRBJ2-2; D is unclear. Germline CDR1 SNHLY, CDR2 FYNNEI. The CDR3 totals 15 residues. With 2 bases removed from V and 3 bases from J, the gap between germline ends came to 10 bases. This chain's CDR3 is CASSEKTPDTGELFF. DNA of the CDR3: TGTGCCAGCAGTGAAAAGACACCAGACACCGGGGAGCTGTTTTTT.

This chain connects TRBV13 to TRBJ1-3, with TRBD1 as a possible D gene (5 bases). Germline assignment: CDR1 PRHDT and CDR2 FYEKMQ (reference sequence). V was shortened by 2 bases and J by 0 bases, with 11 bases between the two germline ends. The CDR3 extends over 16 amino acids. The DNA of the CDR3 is TGTGCCAGCAGCTTACAATGGGGCACCTCTGGAAACACCATATATTTT. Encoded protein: CASSLQWGTSGNTIYF.

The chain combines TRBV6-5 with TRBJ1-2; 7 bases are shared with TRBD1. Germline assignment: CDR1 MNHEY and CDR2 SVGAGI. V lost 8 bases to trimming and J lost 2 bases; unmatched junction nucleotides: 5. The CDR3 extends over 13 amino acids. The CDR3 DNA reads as TGTGCCAGCGTTAGGGGGCAAAACTATGGCTACACCTTC. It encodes CASVRGQNYGYTF.

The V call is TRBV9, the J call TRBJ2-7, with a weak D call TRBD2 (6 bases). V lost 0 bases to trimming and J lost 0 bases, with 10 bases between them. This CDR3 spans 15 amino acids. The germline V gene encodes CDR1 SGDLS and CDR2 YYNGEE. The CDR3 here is CASSVAIGSSYEQYF. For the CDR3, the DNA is TGTGCCAGCAGCGTAGCAATCGGGAGCTCCTACGAGCAGTACTTC.

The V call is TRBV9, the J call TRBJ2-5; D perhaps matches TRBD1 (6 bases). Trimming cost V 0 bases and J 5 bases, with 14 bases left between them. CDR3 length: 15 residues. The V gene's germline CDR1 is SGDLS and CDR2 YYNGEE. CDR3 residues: CASSVGSRDTETQYF. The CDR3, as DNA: TGTGCCAGCAGCGTAGGTTCAAGGGACACGGAGACCCAGTACTTC.

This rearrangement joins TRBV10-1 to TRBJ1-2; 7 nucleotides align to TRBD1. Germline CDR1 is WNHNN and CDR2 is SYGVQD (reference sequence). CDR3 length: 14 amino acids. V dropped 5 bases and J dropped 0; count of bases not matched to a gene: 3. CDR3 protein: CASSSTGPNYGYTF. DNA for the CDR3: TGCGCCAGCAGTTCGACAGGGCCTAACTATGGCTACACCTTC.

CDR3 region: CASRDRGSYEQYF. The CDR3 DNA reads as TGTGCCAGCAGGGACAGGGGCTCCTACGAGCAGTACTTC. J is TRBJ2-7 and V is TRBV6-6; 9 nucleotides match TRBD1. The length of the CDR3 is 13 residues. CDR1 and CDR2 (germline): MNHNY, SVGAGI (reference sequence). V was clipped by 6 bases and J by 0 bases; unmatched bases: 0.